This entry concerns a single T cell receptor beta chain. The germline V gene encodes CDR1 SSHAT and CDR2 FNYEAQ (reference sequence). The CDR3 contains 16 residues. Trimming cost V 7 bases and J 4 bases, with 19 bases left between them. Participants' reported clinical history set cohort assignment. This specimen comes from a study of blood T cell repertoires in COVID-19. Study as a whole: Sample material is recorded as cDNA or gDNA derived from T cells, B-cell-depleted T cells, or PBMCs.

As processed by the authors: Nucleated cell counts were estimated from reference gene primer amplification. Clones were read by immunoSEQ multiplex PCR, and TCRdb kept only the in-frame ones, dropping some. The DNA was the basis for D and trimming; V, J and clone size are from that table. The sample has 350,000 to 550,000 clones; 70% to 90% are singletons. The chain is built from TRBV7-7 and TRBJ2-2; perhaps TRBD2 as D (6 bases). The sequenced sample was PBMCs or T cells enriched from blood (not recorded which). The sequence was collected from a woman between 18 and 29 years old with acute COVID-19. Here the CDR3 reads CASTPSRTGGTGELFF. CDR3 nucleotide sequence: TGTGCCAGCACCCCTAGTCGGACCGGGGGCACCGGGGAGCTGTTTTTT.